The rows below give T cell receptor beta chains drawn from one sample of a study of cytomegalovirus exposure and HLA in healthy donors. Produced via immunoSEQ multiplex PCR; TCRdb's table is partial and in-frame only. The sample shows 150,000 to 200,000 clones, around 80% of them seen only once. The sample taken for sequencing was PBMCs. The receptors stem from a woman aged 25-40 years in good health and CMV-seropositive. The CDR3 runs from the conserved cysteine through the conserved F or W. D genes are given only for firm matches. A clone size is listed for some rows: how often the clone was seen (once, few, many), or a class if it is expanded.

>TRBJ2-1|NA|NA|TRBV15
TGTGCCACCCGCCCGGCCACCAAGCGCAATGAGCAGTTCTTC
CATRPATKRNEQFF
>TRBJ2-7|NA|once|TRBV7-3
TGTGCCAGCAGCTTAACGGGGCCCTCCTACGAGCAGTACTTC
CASSLTGPSYEQYF
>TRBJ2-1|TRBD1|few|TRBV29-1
TGCAGCGTAGACCGGGACAGGGGTTCCTACAATGAGCAGTTCTTC
CSVDRDRGSYNEQFF
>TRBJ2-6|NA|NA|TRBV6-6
TGTGCCAGCAGTTACTCGGATACAGCTGGGGCCAACGTCCTGACTTTC
CASSYSDTAGANVLTF
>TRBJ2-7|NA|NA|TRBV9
TGTGCCAGCAGCGCGACAGAGGACGAGCAGTACTTC
CASSATEDEQYF
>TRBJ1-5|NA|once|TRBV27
TGTGCCAGCAGTTTTGGGCTGGCCGGCAATCAGCCCCAGCATTTT
CASSFGLAGNQPQHF
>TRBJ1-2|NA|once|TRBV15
TGTGCCACCAGCAGAGTAGTGGGGGGTGACTATGGCTACACCTTC
CATSRVVGGDYGYTF
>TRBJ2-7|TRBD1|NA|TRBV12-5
TGTGCTAGTGGTCTTGGAGGGGACAGGGGGACCTACGAGCAGTACTTC
CASGLGGDRGTYEQYF
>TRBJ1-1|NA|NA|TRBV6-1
TGTGCCAGCAGCGGTGTCAGGTTTGGTGAAGCTTTCTTT
CASSGVRFGEAFF
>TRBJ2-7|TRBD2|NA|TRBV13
TGTGCCAGCAGCTTGTGGGCGGGAGGGCCGGATACCGAGCAGTACTTC
CASSLWAGGPDTEQYF
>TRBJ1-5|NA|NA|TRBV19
TGTGCCAGTAGTGTTGGGCCAGGAGGAGGTCAGCCCCAGCATTTT
CASSVGPGGGQPQHF
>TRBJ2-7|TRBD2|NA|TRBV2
TGTGCCAGCAGCAGCAAAGCGGGAACCCACGAGCAGTACTTC
CASSSKAGTHEQYF
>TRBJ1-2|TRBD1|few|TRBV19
TGTGCCACCACACCCCTTAAGACAGGGATCTATGGCTACACCTTC
CATTPLKTGIYGYTF
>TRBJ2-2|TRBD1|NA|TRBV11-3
TGTGCCACCGGGGACAGGGTAGGGACCGGGGAGCTGTTTTTT
CATGDRVGTGELFF
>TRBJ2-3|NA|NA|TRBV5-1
TGCGCCAGCAGCTTGGGTCAGGGCGGCACAGATACGCAGTATTTT
CASSLGQGGTDTQYF
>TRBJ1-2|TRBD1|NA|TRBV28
TGTGCCAGCCTGGGGACAGACCGCGTAGTAATCTATGGCTACACCTTC
CASLGTDRVVIYGYTF
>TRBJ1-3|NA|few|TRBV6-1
TGTGCCAGCAGTACGGCCTCGGGGGGAAACACCATATATTTT
CASSTASGGNTIYF
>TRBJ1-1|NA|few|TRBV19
TGTGCCAGTAGACTAGGTGGGGTGAAGAACACTGAAGCTTTCTTT
CASRLGGVKNTEAFF
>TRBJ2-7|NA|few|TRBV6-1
TGTGCCAGCAGTGCTGGAGTCGCCTACGAGCAGTACTTC
CASSAGVAYEQYF
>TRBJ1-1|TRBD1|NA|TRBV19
TGTGCCAGTATTGGAGGACAGGGGCGAACTGAAGCTTTCTTT
CASIGGQGRTEAFF
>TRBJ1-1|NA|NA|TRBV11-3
TGTGCCAGCAGCCCCCGCGGGGGCATGAACACTGAAGCTTTCTTT
CASSPRGGMNTEAFF
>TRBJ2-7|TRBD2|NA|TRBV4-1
TGCGCCAGCAGCCAATCCCCCCCGGGGGGGTCCGACGAGCAGTACTTC
CASSQSPPGGSDEQYF
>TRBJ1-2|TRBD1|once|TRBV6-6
TGTGCCAGCAGTATGGACAGGGATGGCTACACCTTC
CASSMDRDGYTF
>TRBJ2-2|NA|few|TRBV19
TGTGGCTCAGGTTACGCCGGGGAGCTGTTTTTT
CGSGYAGELFF
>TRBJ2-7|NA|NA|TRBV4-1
TGCGCCAGCAGCCAAGGAACTAGGTCCTCCGAGCAGTACTTC
CASSQGTRSSEQYF
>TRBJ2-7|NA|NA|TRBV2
TGTGCCAGCAGGAAGGGGAGGCTCTACGAGCAGTACTTC
CASRKGRLYEQYF
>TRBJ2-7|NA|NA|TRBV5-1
TGCGCCAGCAGCTTGGACCCGACAAGCTACGAGCAGTACTTC
CASSLDPTSYEQYF
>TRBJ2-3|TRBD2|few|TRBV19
TGTGCCAGTAGTCCGGGACTAGCGGCCCTAGGCACAGATACGCAGTATTTT
CASSPGLAALGTDTQYF
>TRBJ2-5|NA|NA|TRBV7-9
TGTGCCAGCAGCTTAACCCTAGCGACCCAGTACTTC
CASSLTLATQYF
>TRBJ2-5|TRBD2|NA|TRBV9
TGTGCCAGCAGCCCCGGGCTAGCGGGAGTCGGGGGCCAAGAGACCCAGTACTTC
CASSPGLAGVGGQETQYF
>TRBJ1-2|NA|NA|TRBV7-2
TGTGCCAGCAGCTTATCGGCGGGGGGGCGAGGCTATGGCTACACCTTC
CASSLSAGGRGYGYTF
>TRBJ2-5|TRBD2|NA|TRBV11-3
TGTGCCAGCAGCCCTTCGGAGTGGGGAGGGAGAGAGACCCAGTACTTC
CASSPSEWGGRETQYF
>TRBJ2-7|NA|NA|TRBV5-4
TGTGCCAGCAGGTTGAATAGCGGCGGACCCTACGAGCAGTACTTC
CASRLNSGGPYEQYF
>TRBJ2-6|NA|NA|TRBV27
TGTGCCACCAGCGACTCGTCCGGGGCCAACGTCCTGACTTTC
CATSDSSGANVLTF
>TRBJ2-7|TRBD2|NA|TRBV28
TGTGCCAGCAGCCCGCCCTTAGCGGGAGGACGTGAGCAGTACTTC
CASSPPLAGGREQYF
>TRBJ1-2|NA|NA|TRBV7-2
TGTGCCAGCAGCTTAGGTCCCAGGTTGGGCTATGGCTACACCTTC
CASSLGPRLGYGYTF
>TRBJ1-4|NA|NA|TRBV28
TGTGCCAGCAGTTTTTTGGAGTATGAAAAACTGTTTTTT
CASSFLEYEKLFF
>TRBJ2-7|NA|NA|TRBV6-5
TGTGCCAGCAGTCCGGACTTCCAACGCGAGCAGTACTTC
CASSPDFQREQYF
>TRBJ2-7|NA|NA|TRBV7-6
TGTGCCAGCAGCTCCACCGGGACACGGAGTTACGAGCAGTACTTC
CASSSTGTRSYEQYF
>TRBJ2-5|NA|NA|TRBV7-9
TGTGCCACAGGCCGGGGGGAGACCCAGTACTTC
CATGRGETQYF